This T cell receptor (beta chain) appears in the sequencing data of a study of OX40 agonist ivuxolimab in advanced cancers. Background for the entire study: The costimulatory receptor OX40 (CD134) was targeted by ivuxolimab, a fully human IgG2 agonistic monoclonal antibody. Intravenous ivuxolimab was administered to patients every 2 weeks at six dose levels: 0.01, 0.1, 0.3, 1.5, 3 and 10 mg/kg. Among the approximately 54 dose-escalation patients, around 19 had hepatocellular carcinoma, approximately 15 melanoma, 9 renal cell carcinoma and 9 head and neck cancer. The dose-escalation cohort was almost 85% male with a mean age of around 64 years, ranging from about 20 to 85. Patients were allowed to have had prior anti-PD-1, anti-PD-L1 or anti-CTLA-4 therapy, and approximately 39% of the dose-escalation patients had been treated with checkpoint inhibitors. Three dose-escalation patients achieved partial responses, one with hepatocellular carcinoma and two with cutaneous melanoma. The purpose of peripheral TCRbeta sequencing was to test whether ivuxolimab changed TCR sequence diversity and led to clonal T-cell expansion. The paper describes the monotherapy dose-escalation part (N of about 50 patients) of the phase I trial of ivuxolimab. The paper as a whole reports these results and caveats: In the 0.1-3.0 mg/kg groups, partial responders were among the patients with the lowest normalized peripheral clonal expansion, particularly in CD8+ T cells. After ivuxolimab, expanded clones were on average more numerous among CD8+ T cells than among CD4+ T cells. Antigen specificity was not determined for the clonally expanded peripheral T cells. Low levels of normalized T-cell clonal expansion were also seen in some patients who did not respond. Clonal expansion of both CD4+ and CD8+ blood T cells was observed from baseline to week 6 at doses 0.1 to 3.0 mg/kg.

For sequencing of the TCRbeta CDR3 region, genomic DNA was extracted from the sorted cells. The immunoSEQ Assay was used for sequencing of TCRbeta CDR3 regions. The table comes from immuneACCESS by way of TCRdb, which keeps in-frame sequences with V and J called. Part of the clones is missing from these tables; in studies checked, under half for an unresolved V gene and the rest for unknown reasons. The sample table shows tens of thousands of clones, and about four fifths are seen once. The ten top clones hold around 2% of the sample. Patients with autoimmune disease history or receiving systemic immunosuppression were excluded from the trial. Peripheral blood for TCR sequencing was drawn from every dose cohort at baseline, at cycle 4 day 1 and at cycle 7 day 1. Samples came from an open-label, multicenter, first-in-human phase I dose-escalation trial of ivuxolimab. Adults with locally advanced or metastatic melanoma, renal cell, hepatocellular, or head and neck squamous cell carcinoma were enrolled in the trial. Before TCR sequencing, CD4+ T cells and CD8+ T cells from peripheral blood were sorted into separate populations.

About this clone: Its antigen remains undetermined. Base-call qualities are not available, and no considerably larger clone is one nucleotide away.

The CDR3, from cysteine to phenylalanine, totals 14 residues. Of all the DNA, just the CDR3 is kept, 42 bases in frame from base 1. CDR1 and CDR2 are read off the germline V gene as MGHRA and YSYEKL. At the junction V is shortened by 0 bases and J by 10 bases, with 13 bases in between. The receptor was isolated from an adult with an advanced solid tumor such as melanoma, head and neck, liver or kidney cancer. The input for sequencing was CD4+ or CD8+ T cells sorted from blood, taken in a trial of the OX40 agonist ivuxolimab. The sequence links TRBV4-1 to TRBJ2-1; the D call is tentative, TRBD1 or TRBD2, as each matches 7 bases. CDR3 region: CASSQDRGGPEQFF. The nucleotide sequence reads as follows: TGCGCCAGCAGCCAAGACAGGGGGGGCCCCGAGCAGTTCTTC.